Given below is one TCR beta chain in context. A much larger clone differs by one base, so this may be a read error. Researchers generated TCR beta cDNA from around 0.55 ug of total RNA, relying on a constant-region primer. What produced the TCR beta libraries was three nested multiplex PCR rounds using slightly modified ARM-PCR. Rounds one and two of PCR, each of 9 to 11 cycles, were primed with TRBV1-TRBV30 forward primers and a C-beta reverse primer. TCRdb processed the multiplex PCR reads anew with MiXCR; each CDR3 protein has one entry. The sample has just over 300,000 distinct CDR3 sequences, around three fifths seen once. This record belongs to a study of tumor-infiltrating lymphocytes in primary liver carcinoma. Unsorted whole blood yielded blood RNA, and germline DNA was extracted as well. CDR3 length: 16 amino acids. The V end was cut by 5 bases, the J end by 9 bases, with 26 bases between. Per germline, CDR1 SGHAT and CDR2 FQNNGV.

This rearrangement joins TRBV11-2 to TRBJ2-7; D possibly corresponds to TRBD2 (6 bases). The sample taken for sequencing was peripheral blood. This receptor was taken from a woman aged 25 to 39 with primary liver carcinoma and hepatitis B virus infection. This CDR3 is CASSVGLYAPLIGQYF. In DNA, the CDR3 is TGTGCCAGCAGCGTAGGACTATATGCTCCTCTGATCGGGCAGTACTTC.